This record concerns one T cell receptor beta chain sequence. The data were taken from a study of shared clonotypes between healthy human individuals. V was cut by 0 bases and J by 3 bases, with 15 bases left in between. There are 16 residues in the CDR3. Germline V CDR1 and CDR2: MNHEY, SVGAGI. Clones were sequenced by immunoSEQ multiplex PCR, and TCRdb holds only the in-frame ones, with some missing. The sample holds hundreds of thousands of clones, approximately 96% seen once. CD45RO-negative cells were positively selected for CCR7, leaving out terminally differentiated effector memory CD45RA+ cells.

The TCR comes from a young man in good health. V usage is TRBV6-5 and J usage is TRBJ2-7, with D maybe TRBD1 (5 bases). The source material was naive CD8+ T cells sorted from blood. This CDR3 is CASSYSIPFQGYEQYF. Written as DNA, the CDR3 is TGTGCCAGCAGTTACTCGATCCCGTTTCAGGGCTACGAGCAGTACTTC.